The 13 T cell receptor beta chains below were found in one sample sequenced in a study of CD8+ T cells in alopecia areata. cDNA serving as the sequencing template came from extracted, reverse transcribed RNA. Assay: immunoSEQ multiplex PCR; the TCRdb copy retains only in-frame clones and omits some. Found here are roughly 220,000 clones, around 66% of them singletons; the top ten hold 0.95% to 1.5%. Described treatment: oral pan-JAK inhibitor, 5-10 mg twice daily. Material: CD4+ T cells sorted from blood, obtained at week 44, from a patient treated with tofacitinib. The origin of the receptors is a human donor with alopecia areata.

This clone was seen more than once but under ten times. The chain recombines TRBV29-1 with TRBJ2-7; 9 positions match TRBD1. Looked up from germline, CDR1 is SQVTM and CDR2 is ANQGSEA. The CDR3 is made up of 15 amino acids. V was pared by 3 bases and J by 4 bases, with 10 bases of the junction left unmatched. CDR3 DNA: TGCAGCGTTGATGCCCCTGAGACAGGGGGTTACGAGCAGTACTTC. This sequence encodes CSVDAPETGGYEQYF.

CDR3 DNA: TGTGCCAGCAGCTTAGTGGTGGAGAGCACAGATACGCAGTATTTT. Protein: CASSLVVESTDTQYF. The J gene is TRBJ2-3, the V gene TRBV7-2; D remains unclear. From germline, CDR1 is SGHTA and CDR2 FQGNSA. The CDR3 totals 15 residues. Trimming shortened V by 1 base and J by 0 bases, and 8 bases separated the two germline ends.

The V and J genes are TRBV30 and TRBJ2-7; TRBD1 aligns across 7 bases. CDR1 is GTSNPN, CDR2 SVGIG, per germline (reference sequence). The CDR3 is 11 amino acids. The J segment lost 5 bases and the V segment lost 5 bases, leaving 3 bases of the junction unmatched. The CDR3 reads CAWGDSNEQYF. The DNA of the CDR3 is TGTGCCTGGGGGGACAGTAACGAGCAGTACTTC.

This chain joins TRBV20-1 and TRBJ1-1; D might be TRBD1 (5 bases). This CDR3 spans 11 amino acids. CDR1 and CDR2 (germline): DFQATT, SNEGSKA (reference sequence). The V and J ends lost 6 bases and 8 bases respectively, with 13 bases between them. The CDR3 region is CSARQTIEAFF. The CDR3 DNA is TGCAGTGCAAGACAGACCATCGAAGCTTTCTTT.

The chain links TRBV2 to TRBJ2-3; possible D gene TRBD2, 5 bases. Looked up from germline, CDR1 is SNHLY and CDR2 is FYNNEI. Trimming pared 6 bases from V and 2 bases from J, leaving 15 bases between. This CDR3 comprises 15 residues. CDR3 DNA: TGTGCCAGCAGCCTTCGAGGGTCCGACACAGATACGCAGTATTTT. Encoded protein: CASSLRGSDTDTQYF.

V usage is TRBV6-1 and J usage is TRBJ2-3; TRBD1 agrees at 7 bases. J was trimmed by 6 bases and V by 2 bases; bases with no gene match: 5. Per the germline V gene, CDR1 is MNHNS and CDR2 is SASEGT. This CDR3 is built from 14 residues. In nucleotides, the CDR3 is TGTGCCAGCAGTGAATCTTTCAGGGGGGATACGCAGTATTTT. Its translation is CASSESFRGDTQYF.

As to this clone: Other DNA sequences from this sample encode an identical CDR3 as well. The rearrangement joins TRBV29-1 to TRBJ2-2; tentatively, D is TRBD1 (7 bases). Germline loops: CDR1 SQVTM, CDR2 ANQGSEA. CDR3 length equals 14 residues. V was cut by 5 bases and J by 1 base, with 11 bases left in between. The CDR3 loop reads CSVRGTVNTGELFF. The CDR3 DNA reads TGCAGCGTTCGGGGGACAGTGAACACCGGGGAGCTGTTTTTT.

The chain employs TRBV4-3 and TRBJ2-1; TRBD2 is a possible D gene (7 bases). This CDR3 comprises 13 residues. Trimming took off 0 bases at V and 13 bases at J, with 13 bases between the two ends. Per the germline V gene, CDR1 is LGHNA and CDR2 is YSLEER. This CDR3 reads CASSQEGAGAQFF. Here the CDR3 DNA reads TGCGCCAGCAGCCAAGAGGGGGCGGGGGCACAGTTCTTC.

The CDR3 here is CASSQGSSEEPQHF. CDR3 DNA sequence: TGCGCCAGCAGCCAAGGAAGCTCGGAGGAGCCCCAGCATTTT. This sequence joins TRBV4-1 and TRBJ1-5; D ambiguous. This CDR3 spans 14 amino acids. CDR1 and CDR2 (germline): MGHRA, YSYEKL. V was clipped by 1 base and J by 8 bases, with 12 bases between them.

The chain employs TRBV30 and TRBJ2-1; possibly TRBD2 for D (6 bases). Trimming took off 2 bases at V and 9 bases at J, with 17 bases between the two ends. Germline CDR1 is GTSNPN and CDR2 is SVGIG (reference sequence). The CDR3 has 14 amino acids. CDR3 coding DNA: TGTGCCTGGAGTCCTAGCGCAACCTTAGGTGAGCAGTTCTTC. It codes for CAWSPSATLGEQFF.

The chain carries TRBV4-3 and TRBJ2-3; no definite D call. The CDR3 runs 16 residues. The germline V gene encodes CDR1 LGHNA and CDR2 YSLEER. The V end was cut by 1 base, the J end by 0 bases, with 11 bases between. CDR3: CASSQGIRASTDTQYF. CDR3 nucleotide sequence: TGCGCCAGCAGCCAAGGAATAAGGGCGAGCACAGATACGCAGTATTTT.

The chain uses TRBV10-3 and TRBJ1-6, with 7 bases aligning to TRBD1. Germline loops: CDR1 ENHRY, CDR2 SYGVKD. The V and J ends lost 3 bases and 7 bases, in that order; junction bases with no gene match: 6. CDR3 size: 15 residues. In nucleotides, the CDR3 is TGTGCCATCAGTGATTACGGGACAGCGAATTCACCCCTCCACTTT. It is translated as CAISDYGTANSPLHF.

This chain uses TRBV10-3 with TRBJ2-1; the D gene is possibly TRBD1 (5 bases). CDR3 size: 13 residues. Trimming pared 0 bases from V and 15 bases from J, leaving 15 bases between. Germline V gives CDR1 ENHRY, CDR2 SYGVKD. The CDR3 sequence is CAISESNTGLSFF. CDR3 nucleotide sequence: TGTGCCATCAGTGAGTCAAATACAGGATTATCGTTCTTC.